One and the same sample provided the 23 T cell receptor beta chains below, sequenced in a study of tumor-infiltrating lymphocytes in glioblastoma multiforme. Multiple V-beta primers and a C-beta primer amplified TCRB from RNA. In TCRdb, the multiplex PCR reads were re-called with MiXCR into one record per CDR3 protein. There are about 12,000 distinct CDR3 sequences in the sample; under 70% occur only once, and about a third lies in the top ten. Source material: brain tumor tissue. Every receptor here comes from a male donor with glioblastoma.

The rearrangement links TRBV20-1 to TRBJ2-3; 9 bases are shared with TRBD1. CDR1 is DFQATT and CDR2 is SNEGSKA in the germline V gene (reference sequence). Unmatched junction bases numbered 6, after V lost 3 bases and J lost 2 bases. CDR3 length: 15 residues. The CDR3 DNA is TGCAGTGCTAGTAGGACAGGGGATTACACAGATACGCAGTATTTT. This sequence encodes CSASRTGDYTDTQYF.

V usage is TRBV6-2 or TRBV6-3 and J usage is TRBJ2-1; maybe TRBD2 (6 bases). The CDR3 contains 12 residues. V shed 8 bases and J shed 7 bases, with 12 bases lying between them. From germline, CDR1 is MNHEY and CDR2 SVGEGT. The CDR3 DNA is TGTGCCAGCTTTTCCGCGGGGAATGAGCAGTTCTTC. It specifies CASFSAGNEQFF.

Note on this clonotype: The CDR3 carries no conserved terminal phenylalanine or tryptophan, so it likely arises from a read error. This sequence joins TRBV29-1 and TRBJ1-3; D remains ambiguous. Germline-derived CDR1 and CDR2 are SQVTM and ANQGSEA. The CDR3 extends over 13 amino acids. The CDR3, as DNA: TGCAGCGCTGAAATCGGGCAGCGAAACACCATATATTCT. It is translated as CSAEIGQRNTIYS.

This rearrangement joins TRBV6-5 to TRBJ2-7, with D perhaps matching TRBD1 (5 bases). The V end was cut by 2 bases, the J end by 3 bases, with 11 bases between. The CDR3 totals 14 residues. Germline V lookup: CDR1 MNHEY, CDR2 SVGAGI. CDR3 in amino acids: CASSYGSRGYEQYF. The CDR3 DNA reads TGTGCCAGCAGTTACGGCTCAAGGGGCTACGAGCAGTACTTC.

Here the CDR3 DNA reads TGCAGTGCTATACCCGGGACTTCCTACAATGAGCAGTTCTTC. Its protein is CSAIPGTSYNEQFF. The rearrangement links TRBV20-1 to TRBJ2-1; TRBD2 is a possible D gene (6 bases). CDR1 and CDR2 from the germline V gene are DFQATT and SNEGSKA (reference sequence). CDR3 length equals 14 residues. Trimming shortened V by 4 bases and J by 1 base, and 11 bases separated the two germline ends.

This chain links TRBV12-3 or TRBV12-4 with TRBJ1-3, with 8 bases matching TRBD1. The CDR3 runs 14 residues. J was trimmed by 3 bases and V by 4 bases; bases with no gene match: 2. The CDR3 DNA is TGTGCCAGCAGTTCCGGACAGGGTGGAAACACCATATATTTT. Its translation: CASSSGQGGNTIYF.

The chain recombines TRBV6-5 with TRBJ2-7, with D perhaps TRBD1 (5 bases). The CDR3 totals 15 residues. Trimming removed 5 bases at V and 0 bases at J, with 14 bases between. Germline V gene lookup returns CDR1 MNHEY and CDR2 SVGAGI. CDR3 protein: CASSKQRGRSYEQYF. The CDR3 DNA follows: TGTGCCAGCAGTAAACAAAGGGGCCGCTCCTACGAGCAGTACTTC.

This clonotype was seen just once. Here the CDR3 reads CASSYSWTANYGYTF. The CDR3 region has the DNA TGTGCCAGCAGCTATTCATGGACAGCTAACTATGGCTACACCTTC. V usage is TRBV11-2 and J usage is TRBJ1-2; D is possibly TRBD1 (6 bases). Germline V CDR1 and CDR2: SGHAT, FQNNGV. This CDR3 has 15 residues. Trimming pared 4 bases from V and 0 bases from J, leaving 12 bases between. Full variable domain (rest looked up from reference TRBV11-2 and TRBJ1-2): EAGVAQSPRYKIIEKRQSVAFWCNPISGHATLYWYQQILGQGPKLLIQFQNNGVVDDSQLPKDRFSAERLKGVDSTLKIQPAKLEDSAVYLCASSYSWTANYGYTFGSGTRLTVV.

The V gene is TRBV20-1, the J gene TRBJ2-1; 14 nucleotides agree with TRBD2. Germline assignment: CDR1 DFQATT and CDR2 SNEGSKA (reference sequence). The length of the CDR3 is 14 residues. V shed 6 bases and J 9 bases; nucleotides not matched to a gene: 7. The CDR3: CSADRLAGGVEQFF. The CDR3 bases are TGCAGTGCGGACCGACTAGCGGGAGGGGTTGAGCAGTTCTTC.

This clonotype is classed as medium-sized (0.01 to 0.1%). The chain employs TRBV5-5 and TRBJ2-1; possibly TRBD2 for D (6 bases). The CDR3 covers 17 residues. Trimming stripped 4 bases from V and 0 bases from J, with 17 bases between. Germline V gives CDR1 SGHKS, CDR2 YYEKEE (reference sequence). As DNA, the CDR3 is TGTGCCAGCAGCCCCCTGGATAGCGGCTACTCCTACAATGAGCAGTTCTTC. It encodes CASSPLDSGYSYNEQFF.

To note about this clonotype: A junction end diverges from the germline sequence, so it may reflect a read error. The chain uses TRBV20-1 and TRBJ2-3; D possibly corresponds to TRBD2 (6 bases). Germline V gives CDR1 DFQATT, CDR2 SNEGSKA (reference sequence). The CDR3 covers 16 residues. CDR3 nucleotide sequence: TGCAGTGCTAGAGGTAGAGCAGACACTAGCATGGATATGCAGTATTTT. Residues: CSARGRADTSMDMQYF.

The CDR3 region has the DNA TGTGCCAGCAGCGACCCGGGACGGAGAAACACCGGGGAGCTGTTTTTT. Translation gives CASSDPGRRNTGELFF. The rearrangement uses TRBV11-1 and TRBJ2-2, with D tentatively TRBD1 or TRBD2 (5 bases each). The CDR3 is made up of 16 amino acids. The germline V and J ends were trimmed by 5 bases and 2 bases, with 15 bases remaining between them. CDR1 and CDR2 (germline): SGHAT, FQDESV (reference sequence).

This clonotype has a count of ten or more. A read error is possible here, since a much larger clone lies one base away. The rearrangement joins TRBV30 to TRBJ2-7, with D possibly matching TRBD2 (6 bases). The CDR3 loop spans 11 amino acids. The germline V gene has CDR1 GTSNPN and CDR2 SVGIG (reference sequence). The DNA of the CDR3 is TGTCCCTGGAGGTCGGGAGCCGAGCAGTACTTC. Translation: CPWRSGAEQYF.

With regard to this clonotype: Germline and junction disagree at one end, which may indicate a read error. This chain links TRBV20-1 with TRBJ1-5; weak D call: TRBD1 (5 bases). Germline V lookup: CDR1 DFQATT, CDR2 SNEGSKA (reference sequence). The CDR3 extends over 16 amino acids. CDR3 DNA: TGCAGTGCTAATCCGGGACGCACAAATAGCGATCAGCCCCAGCATTTT. Amino acids: CSANPGRTNSDQPQHF.

Regarding this clonotype: Germline is not matched at one junction end, which may reflect a read error. This rearrangement joins TRBV6-6 to TRBJ2-3; D remains ambiguous. This CDR3 has 13 amino acids. Per the germline V gene, CDR1 is MNHNY and CDR2 is SVGAGI (reference sequence). The CDR3 sequence: CASTGSGTDTQYF. The CDR3 nucleotides read TGTGCAAGCACGGGCTCTGGCACAGATACGCAGTATTTT.

Details on this clonotype: One end of the junction varies from germline; a read error may be responsible. The chain has TRBV19 and TRBJ2-3, with D possibly matching TRBD1 (5 bases). Germline values: CDR1 LNHDA, CDR2 SQIVND (reference sequence). The CDR3 is 15 residues long. CDR3 DNA sequence: TGTGCCGGTAGTATCCGGATAGGGGGCACAGATACGCAGTATTTT. It translates to CAGSIRIGGTDTQYF. Full variable domain (rest looked up from reference TRBV19 and TRBJ2-3): DGGITQSPKYLFRKEGQNVTLSCEQNLNHDAMYWYRQDPGQGLRLIYYSQIVNDFQKGDIAEGYSVSREKKESFPLTVTSAQKNPTAFYLCAGSIRIGGTDTQYFGPGTRLTVL.

Points on this clonotype: One end of the junction fails to match germline, which may point to a read error. The rearrangement links TRBV20-1 to TRBJ2-6, with 8 bases lining up with TRBD1. Germline V gene sequence: CDR1 DFQATT, CDR2 SNEGSKA (reference sequence). The CDR3 runs 15 residues. CDR3 region: CSASQGATGANVLNF. In nucleotides, the CDR3 is TGCAGTGCTTCTCAGGGGGCCACTGGGGCCAACGTCCTGAATTTC.

The sample holds a few counts of this clonotype. The V call is TRBV29-1, the J call TRBJ2-2; D remains ambiguous. Germline-derived CDR1 and CDR2 are SQVTM and ANQGSEA. V dropped 6 bases and J dropped 4 bases, with 3 bases sitting between them. The CDR3 consists of 10 residues. The CDR3 protein is CSVLTGELFF. The CDR3 nucleotides are TGCAGCGTCCTCACCGGGGAGCTGTTTTTT.

This clonotype was found once. The V and J genes are TRBV29-1 and TRBJ2-1, with a weak D call TRBD1 (5 bases). The CDR3 is 12 residues long. V was clipped by 7 bases and J by 10 bases, with 17 bases between them. The V gene's germline CDR1 is SQVTM and CDR2 ANQGSEA. CDR3 residues: CSAEAGSWEQFF. CDR3 nucleotide sequence: TGCAGCGCTGAGGCAGGGTCTTGGGAGCAGTTCTTC.

The chain carries TRBV10-3 and TRBJ2-7; tentatively, D is TRBD2 (5 bases). The V end lost 3 bases, the J end lost 6 bases, and 9 bases lay between the germline ends. Germline CDR1 ENHRY, CDR2 SYGVKD. CDR3 length: 12 residues. DNA for the CDR3: TGTGCCATCAGTGATATAGGGAGCGAGCAGTACTTC. Its protein is CAISDIGSEQYF.

About this clonotype: This clone may be a read error of a much larger clone one base away. V is TRBV19 and J is TRBJ1-2; TRBD1 agrees at 9 bases. Germline loops: CDR1 LNHDA, CDR2 SQIVND (reference sequence). J gave up 0 bases and V 8 bases, and 1 base lay outside the gene matches. This CDR3 is built from 13 residues. In nucleotides, the CDR3 is TGTGCCAGTGGGACAGGGTCTAACTATGGCTACACCTTC. It codes for CASGTGSNYGYTF.

V is TRBV5-4 and J is TRBJ2-3, with D perhaps TRBD2 (6 bases). Trimming took off 4 bases at V and 3 bases at J, with 12 bases between the two ends. The CDR3 sequence is 14 residues long. Germline assignment: CDR1 SGHNT and CDR2 YYREEE (reference sequence). In DNA form, the CDR3 reads TGTGCCAGCAGCGCACGGCGGGGTACAGATACGCAGTATTTT. This encodes CASSARRGTDTQYF.

A few counts support this clonotype. As the CDR3 is not closed by the conserved phenylalanine or tryptophan, this likely results from a read error. This sequence joins TRBV12-3 or TRBV12-4 and TRBJ1-3; D gene ambiguous. V dropped 10 bases and J dropped 0 bases, with 10 bases sitting between them. CDR3 length: 13 residues. CDR3 sequence reads: CATRLGSGNTIYY. The CDR3 DNA is TGTGCCACCCGGCTTGGCTCTGGAAACACCATATATTAT.